Presented here are 20 T cell receptor beta chains from one specimen sequenced in a study of shared clonotypes between healthy human individuals. The table came from immunoSEQ multiplex PCR; TCRdb's copy has only in-frame clones and leaves some out. Here the sample spans some 1 million clones, 65% to 80% being singletons. The sample taken for sequencing was memory CD4+ T cells sorted from blood. The subset is: CD45RA-negative fraction. Receptors originate from a man aged 18 to 35 in good health.

The chain recombines TRBV6-1 with TRBJ1-1; TRBD1 matches 7 bases. The CDR3 covers 12 residues. The junction had 8 bases not matched to a gene; V was cut back by 8 bases and J by 8 bases. Germline CDR1 MNHNS, CDR2 SASEGT. In DNA form, the CDR3 reads TGTGCCAGCGGCCCACCGGGACAGGAAGCTTTCTTT. Translated, it gives CASGPPGQEAFF.

The V call is TRBV4-1, the J call TRBJ2-3, with D maybe TRBD1 (6 bases). Germline V gene sequence: CDR1 MGHRA, CDR2 YSYEKL. This CDR3 has 15 residues. Trimming took off 1 base at V and 5 bases at J, with 13 bases between the two ends. The CDR3 here is CASSQGYRVGDTQYF. The DNA for the CDR3 is TGCGCCAGCAGCCAAGGGTACAGGGTCGGAGATACGCAGTATTTT.

The V call is TRBV7-2, the J call TRBJ2-7; D is unclear. The germline V and J ends were trimmed by 2 bases and 4 bases, with 9 bases remaining between them. The CDR3 totals 13 residues. Germline values: CDR1 SGHTA, CDR2 FQGNSA. The CDR3: CASSLQTAYEQYF. The DNA for the CDR3 is TGTGCCAGCAGCTTACAGACTGCATACGAGCAGTACTTC. Based on the CDR3 plus reference TRBV7-2 and TRBJ2-7, the full variable domain is GAGVSQSPSNKVTEKGKDVELRCDPISGHTALYWYRQSLGQGLEFLIYFQGNSAPDKSGLPSDRFSAERTGGSVSTLTIQRTQQEDSAVYLCASSLQTAYEQYFGPGTRLTVT.

Concerning this clone: The DNA is omitted, as the CDR3 cannot be located on it reliably, and the CDR3 follows TCRdb's listing. The CDR3 spells CASTPVGEGNPKGYHF. The chain is built from TRBV6-6 and TRBJ1-3. Germline V lookup: CDR1 MNHNY, CDR2 SVGAGI (reference sequence). The CDR3 is 16 amino acids long, termini counted.

The chain carries TRBV6-1 and TRBJ2-2; maybe TRBD1 (5 bases). Between the trimmed V and J ends, which lost 2 bases and 5 bases, there was a span of 9 bases. Germline assignment: CDR1 MNHNS and CDR2 SASEGT. This CDR3 is 14 amino acids long. CDR3 residues: CASSERGITGELFF. Written as DNA, the CDR3 is TGTGCCAGCAGTGAAAGGGGAATAACCGGGGAGCTGTTTTTT.

Remarks on this clone: Other nucleotide sequences in the sample specify the same CDR3. V is TRBV18 and J is TRBJ1-1, with D maybe TRBD1 (5 bases). The CDR3 has 13 amino acids. With 3 bases removed from V and 3 bases from J, the gap between germline ends came to 8 bases. From germline, CDR1 is KGHSH and CDR2 LQKENI. The CDR3, as DNA: TGTGCCAGCTCACCCGGGACGGACACTGAAGCTTTCTTT. As protein: CASSPGTDTEAFF.

The chain uses TRBV11-2 and TRBJ1-4; TRBD1 is a possible D gene (6 bases). This CDR3 has 14 residues. Germline CDR1 SGHAT, CDR2 FQNNGV. Trimming removed 5 bases from V and 10 bases from J, with 17 bases in between. CDR3 region: CASSQTTGGAKLFF. In DNA, the CDR3 is TGTGCCAGCAGCCAAACGACAGGAGGGGCAAAACTGTTTTTT.

The rearrangement links TRBV20-1 to TRBJ2-1; D not certain. V lost 6 bases and J lost 7, with 10 bases in between. Germline V CDR1 and CDR2: DFQATT, SNEGSKA (reference sequence). CDR3 length equals 11 residues. The CDR3 region has the DNA TGCAGTGCCGCTCCTAAGAATGAGCAGTTCTTC. Encoded protein: CSAAPKNEQFF.

CDR3 in amino acids: CSVFRETQYF. In DNA form, the CDR3 reads TGCAGCGTCTTTCGGGAGACCCAGTACTTC. The rearrangement uses TRBV29-1 and TRBJ2-5, with D hard to call. The V gene lost 6 bases and the J gene lost 5 bases, with 7 bases spanning the gap. The CDR3 covers 10 residues. Germline CDR1 SQVTM, CDR2 ANQGSEA.

As to this clone: Within the sample, other DNA sequences also encode this same CDR3. The chain carries TRBV7-9 and TRBJ1-2, with D possibly being TRBD1 (6 bases). Trimming took off 4 bases at V and 7 bases at J, with 10 bases between the two ends. CDR1 SEHNR and CDR2 FQNEAQ come from the germline V gene (reference sequence). The CDR3 spans 12 residues. The CDR3 is CASSSSGVGYTF. CDR3 nucleotides: TGTGCCAGCAGCTCATCAGGGGTTGGCTACACCTTC.

The chain carries TRBV30 and TRBJ2-5; tentatively, D is TRBD2 (5 bases). The germline V gene encodes CDR1 GTSNPN and CDR2 SVGIG (reference sequence). V lost 7 bases, J lost 14 bases, and 26 bases lay in between. The CDR3 totals 13 residues. CDR3 sequence (DNA): TGTGCCTCGCTACCCCGGGAAGAGAAGGTTCGATACTTC. Translating gives CASLPREEKVRYF. The full variable domain, with the rest looked up from reference TRBV30 and TRBJ2-5, is SQTIHQWPATLVQPVGSPLSLECTVEGTSNPNLYWYRQAAGRGLQLLFYSVGIGQISSEVPQNLSASRPQDRQFILSSKKLLLSDSGFYLCASLPREEKVRYFGPGTRLLVL.

The chain employs TRBV19 and TRBJ1-1, with a tentative D call TRBD1 (5 bases). The V end lost 2 bases, the J end lost 11 bases, and 9 bases lay between the germline ends. Germline CDR1 and CDR2: LNHDA and SQIVND (reference sequence). CDR3 length: 11 amino acids. The CDR3 loop reads CASSIKGVAFF. The CDR3 nucleotides read TGTGCCAGTAGTATAAAAGGGGTGGCTTTCTTT.

This clone was detected only a few times. This rearrangement joins TRBV30 to TRBJ1-5; 8 nucleotides match TRBD1. CDR1 GTSNPN and CDR2 SVGIG come from the germline V gene (reference sequence). The CDR3 has 14 amino acids. Losses at the gene ends were 1 base for V and 1 base for J; bases not matched to a gene: 0. This CDR3 is CAWSGQGSNQPQHF. CDR3 bases: TGTGCCTGGAGTGGACAGGGGAGCAATCAGCCCCAGCATTTT.

The chain couples TRBV7-6 to TRBJ1-4; 8 bases agree with TRBD1. This CDR3 has 13 residues. Germline CDR1 SGHVS, CDR2 FNYEAQ. The ends lost 5 bases at V and 8 bases at J; junction bases unmatched: 4. The CDR3 loop is CASSQNRGEKLFF. CDR3 bases: TGTGCCAGCAGCCAGAACAGGGGGGAAAAACTGTTTTTT.

The count of this clone is one. The chain is built from TRBV18 and TRBJ1-1, with TRBD1 as a possible D gene (6 bases). Trimming removed 3 bases from V and 0 bases from J, with 14 bases in between. The CDR3 is 16 residues long. Germline CDR1 is KGHSH and CDR2 is LQKENI. CDR3 residues: CASSPYRVLMNTEAFF. CDR3 nucleotide sequence: TGTGCCAGCTCACCGTACAGGGTTTTAATGAACACTGAAGCTTTCTTT.

The J gene is TRBJ1-1, the V gene TRBV6-1, with D possibly matching TRBD1 (5 bases). There are 14 residues in the CDR3. Germline CDR1 and CDR2: MNHNS and SASEGT. V gave up 0 bases and J gave up 5 bases, with 10 bases separating them. CDR3 nucleotides: TGTGCCAGCAGTGAAGCCGGGGGGAAAACTGAAGCTTTCTTT. Its protein is CASSEAGGKTEAFF.

V usage is TRBV10-3 and J usage is TRBJ2-7; D unclear. Trimming cost V 4 bases and J 5 bases, with 6 bases left between them. The CDR3 has 11 amino acids. Germline V lookup: CDR1 ENHRY, CDR2 SYGVKD. The CDR3 spells CAISVQNEQYF. The CDR3 nucleotides read TGTGCCATCAGTGTCCAAAACGAGCAGTACTTC.

The J gene is TRBJ2-3, the V gene TRBV10-3; 16 nucleotides align to TRBD2. J lost 1 base, V lost 6 bases, and 4 bases had no gene match. CDR3 size: 17 residues. The germline V gene encodes CDR1 ENHRY and CDR2 SYGVKD. The CDR3, as DNA: TGTGCCATCAGCCTCGGGACTAGCGGGGGGGGCACAGATACGCAGTATTTT. This encodes CAISLGTSGGGTDTQYF.

This clone has just a few counts. J is TRBJ2-7 and V is TRBV4-1; D is possibly TRBD2 (6 bases). The CDR3 totals 14 residues. Germline CDR1 and CDR2: MGHRA and YSYEKL. Between the trimmed V and J ends, which lost 4 bases and 3 bases, there was a span of 13 bases. The CDR3 DNA follows: TGCGCCAGCAGCCTGCAGGAGGGGCTCTACGAGCAGTACTTC. It encodes CASSLQEGLYEQYF.

The table lists this clone with a count of one. V usage is TRBV18 and J usage is TRBJ2-2, with D hard to call. The CDR3 runs to 16 residues. Germline values: CDR1 KGHSH, CDR2 LQKENI. Between the trimmed V and J ends, which lost 5 bases and 0 bases, there was a span of 13 bases. The CDR3: CASSTYDASNTGELFF. CDR3 in DNA: TGTGCCAGCTCAACTTATGACGCTTCGAACACCGGGGAGCTGTTTTTT. Full variable domain (missing parts from reference TRBV18 and TRBJ2-2): NAGVMQNPRHLVRRRGQEARLRCSPMKGHSHVYWYRQLPEEGLKFMVYLQKENIIDESGMPKERFSAEFPKEGPSILRIQQVVRGDSAAYFCASSTYDASNTGELFFGEGSRLTVL.